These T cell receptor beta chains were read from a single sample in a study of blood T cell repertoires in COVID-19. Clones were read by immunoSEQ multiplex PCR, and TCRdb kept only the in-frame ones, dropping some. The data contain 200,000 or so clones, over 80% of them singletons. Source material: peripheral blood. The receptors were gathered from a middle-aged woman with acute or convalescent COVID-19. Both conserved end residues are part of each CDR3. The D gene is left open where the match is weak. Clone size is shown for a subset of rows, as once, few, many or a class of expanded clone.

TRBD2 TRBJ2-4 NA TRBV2 CASLAGANIQYF TGTGCCAGCTTAGCGGGAGCCAACATTCAGTACTTC
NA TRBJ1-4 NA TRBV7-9 CASSLDRMSGEKLFF TGTGCCAGCAGCTTAGACAGGATGTCTGGGGAAAAACTGTTTTTT
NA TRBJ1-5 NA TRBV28 CASSFGDRLNQPQHF TGTGCCAGCAGTTTCGGCGACAGACTCAATCAGCCCCAGCATTTT
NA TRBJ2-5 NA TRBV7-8 CASSLYRVETQYF TGTGCCAGCAGCTTGTACAGGGTCGAGACCCAGTACTTC
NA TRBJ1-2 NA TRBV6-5 CASSDDSGGRGYTF TGTGCCAGCAGCGATGACAGCGGAGGGCGTGGCTACACCTTC
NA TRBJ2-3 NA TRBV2 CASILDSRLDTQYF NA
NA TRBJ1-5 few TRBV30 CAWSERANQPQHF TGTGCCTGGAGTGAGAGGGCCAATCAGCCCCAGCATTTT
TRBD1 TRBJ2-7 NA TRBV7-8 CASSSGQVSYEQYF TGTGCCAGCAGCTCGGGACAGGTCTCCTACGAGCAGTACTTC
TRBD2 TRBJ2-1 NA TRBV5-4 CASSSLGGEHLYNEQFF TGTGCCAGCAGCTCCCTTGGGGGGGAGCACCTCTACAATGAGCAGTTCTTC
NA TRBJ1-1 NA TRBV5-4 CASSRPTGEMNTEAFF TGTGCCAGCAGCCGCCCGACAGGAGAAATGAACACTGAAGCTTTCTTT
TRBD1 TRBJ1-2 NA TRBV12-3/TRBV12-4 CASSQGDRGYTF TGTGCCAGCAGCCAGGGGGACCGGGGCTACACCTTC
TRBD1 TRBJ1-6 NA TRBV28 CASIPPGQTPSPLHF TGTGCCAGCATCCCCCCGGGACAGACCCCTTCACCCCTCCACTTT
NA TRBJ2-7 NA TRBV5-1 CASSFGLSYEQYF TGCGCCAGCAGCTTTGGGCTCTCCTACGAGCAGTACTTC
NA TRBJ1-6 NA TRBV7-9 CASSPGTPALHF TGTGCCAGCAGCCCTGGGACTCCTGCCCTCCACTTT
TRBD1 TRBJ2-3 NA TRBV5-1 CASSSTGTDTQYF TGCGCCAGCAGCTCGACAGGGACAGATACGCAGTATTTT
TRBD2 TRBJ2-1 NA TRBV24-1 CATSARGGPYNEQFF TGTGCCACCAGTGCGCGGGGGGGTCCCTACAATGAGCAGTTCTTC